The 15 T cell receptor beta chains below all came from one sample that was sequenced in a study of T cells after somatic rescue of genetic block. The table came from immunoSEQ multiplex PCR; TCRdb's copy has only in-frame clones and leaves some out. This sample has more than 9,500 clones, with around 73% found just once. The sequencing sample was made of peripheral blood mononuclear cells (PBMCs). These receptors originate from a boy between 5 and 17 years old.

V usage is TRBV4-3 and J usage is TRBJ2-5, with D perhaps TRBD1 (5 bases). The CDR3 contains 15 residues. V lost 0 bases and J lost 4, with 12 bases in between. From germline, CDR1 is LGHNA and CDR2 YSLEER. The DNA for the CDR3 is TGCGCCAGCAGCCAAGATCTAGGGGTTCGAGAGACCCAGTACTTC. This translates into CASSQDLGVRETQYF.

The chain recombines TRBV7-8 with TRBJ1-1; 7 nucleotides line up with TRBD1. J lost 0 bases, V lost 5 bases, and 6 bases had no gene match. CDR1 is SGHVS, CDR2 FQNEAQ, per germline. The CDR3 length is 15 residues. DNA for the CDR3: TGTGCCAGCAGCCGACTTGACAGGGTGAACACTGAAGCTTTCTTT. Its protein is CASSRLDRVNTEAFF.

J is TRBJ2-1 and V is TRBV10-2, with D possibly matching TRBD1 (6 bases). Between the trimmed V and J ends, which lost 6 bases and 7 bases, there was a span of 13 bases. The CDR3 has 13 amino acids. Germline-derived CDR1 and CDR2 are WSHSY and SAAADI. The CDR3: CASSRGFGNEQFF. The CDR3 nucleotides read TGCGCCAGCAGCAGGGGTTTTGGGAATGAGCAGTTCTTC.

This CDR3 is CASSILYWGQGRNEQYF. The CDR3 region has the DNA TGTGCCAGTAGTATCCTCTATTGGGGACAGGGTCGGAACGAGCAGTACTTC. V gene TRBV19 combines with J gene TRBJ2-7, with 9 bases that match TRBD1. V was clipped by 3 bases and J by 5 bases; unmatched bases: 14. This CDR3 is 17 amino acids long. Germline V CDR1 and CDR2: LNHDA, SQIVND (reference sequence). The entire variable domain, with the rest obtained from reference TRBV19 and TRBJ2-7, is as follows: DGGITQSPKYLFRKEGQNVTLSCEQNLNHDAMYWYRQDPGQGLRLIYYSQIVNDFQKGDIAEGYSVSREKKESFPLTVTSAQKNPTAFYLCASSILYWGQGRNEQYFGPGTRLTVT.

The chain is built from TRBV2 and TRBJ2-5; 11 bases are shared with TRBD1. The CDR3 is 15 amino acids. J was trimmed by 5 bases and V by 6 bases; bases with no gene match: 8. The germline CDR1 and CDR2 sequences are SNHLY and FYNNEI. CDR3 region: CASRGDRGVRETQYF. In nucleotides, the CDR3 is TGTGCCAGCAGGGGGGACAGGGGGGTTCGGGAGACCCAGTACTTC. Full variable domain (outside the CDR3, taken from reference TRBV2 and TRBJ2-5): EPEVTQTPSHQVTQMGQEVILRCVPISNHLYFYWYRQILGQKVEFLVSFYNNEISEKSEIFDDQFSVERPDGSNFTLKIRSTKLEDSAMYFCASRGDRGVRETQYFGPGTRLLVL.

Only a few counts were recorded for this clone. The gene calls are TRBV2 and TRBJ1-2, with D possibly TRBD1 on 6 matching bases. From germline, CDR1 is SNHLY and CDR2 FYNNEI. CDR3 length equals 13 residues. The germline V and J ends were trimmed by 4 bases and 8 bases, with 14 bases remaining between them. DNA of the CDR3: TGTGCCAGCAGTGGGGCAGGGGATAGAGGCTACACCTTC. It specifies CASSGAGDRGYTF.

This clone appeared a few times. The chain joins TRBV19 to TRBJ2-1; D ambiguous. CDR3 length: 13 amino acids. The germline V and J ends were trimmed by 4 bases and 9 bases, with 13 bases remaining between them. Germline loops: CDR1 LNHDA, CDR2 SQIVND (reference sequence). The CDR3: CASSRHWVGEQFF. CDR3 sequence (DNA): TGTGCCAGTAGTAGGCATTGGGTTGGTGAGCAGTTCTTC.

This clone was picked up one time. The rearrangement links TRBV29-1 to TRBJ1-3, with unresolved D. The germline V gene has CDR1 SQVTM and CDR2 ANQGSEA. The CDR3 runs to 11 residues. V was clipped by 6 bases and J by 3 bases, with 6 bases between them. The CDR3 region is CSVPLGNTIYF. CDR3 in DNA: TGCAGCGTGCCCCTTGGAAACACCATATATTTT.

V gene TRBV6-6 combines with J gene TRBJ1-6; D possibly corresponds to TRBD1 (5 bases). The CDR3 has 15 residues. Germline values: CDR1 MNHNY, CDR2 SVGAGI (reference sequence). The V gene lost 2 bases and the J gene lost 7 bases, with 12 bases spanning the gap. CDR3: CASSYATGRNSPLHF. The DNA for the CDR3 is TGTGCCAGCAGTTACGCCACAGGAAGGAATTCACCCCTCCACTTT.

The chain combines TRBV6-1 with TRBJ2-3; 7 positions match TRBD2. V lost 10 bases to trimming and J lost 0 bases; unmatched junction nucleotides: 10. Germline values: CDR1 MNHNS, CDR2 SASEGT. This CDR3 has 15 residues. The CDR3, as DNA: TGTGCCACCGATTCGGGAGGACTTAGCACAGATACGCAGTATTTT. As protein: CATDSGGLSTDTQYF.

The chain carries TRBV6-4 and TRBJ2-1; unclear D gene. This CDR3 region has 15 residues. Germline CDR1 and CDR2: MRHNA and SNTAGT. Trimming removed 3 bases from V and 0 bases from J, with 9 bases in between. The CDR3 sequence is CASSETLSSYNEQFF. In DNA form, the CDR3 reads TGTGCCAGCAGTGAGACACTTAGCTCCTACAATGAGCAGTTCTTC.

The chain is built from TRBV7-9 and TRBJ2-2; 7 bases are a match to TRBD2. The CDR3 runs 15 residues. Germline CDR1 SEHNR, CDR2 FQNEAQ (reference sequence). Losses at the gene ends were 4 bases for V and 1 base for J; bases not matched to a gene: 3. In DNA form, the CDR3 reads TGTGCCAGCAGCTGGGGGGGTAGGAACACCGGGGAGCTGTTTTTT. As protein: CASSWGGRNTGELFF.

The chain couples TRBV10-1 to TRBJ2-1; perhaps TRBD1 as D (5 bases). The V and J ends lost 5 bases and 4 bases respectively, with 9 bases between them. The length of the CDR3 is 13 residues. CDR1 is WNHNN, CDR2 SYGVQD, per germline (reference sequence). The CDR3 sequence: CASSPRGYNEQFF. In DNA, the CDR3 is TGCGCCAGCAGTCCTAGGGGATACAATGAGCAGTTCTTC.

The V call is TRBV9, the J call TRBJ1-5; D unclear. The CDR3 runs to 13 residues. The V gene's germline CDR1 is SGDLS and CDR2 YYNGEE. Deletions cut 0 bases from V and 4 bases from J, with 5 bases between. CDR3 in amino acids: CASSVGANQPQHF. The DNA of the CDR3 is TGTGCCAGCAGCGTAGGGGCGAATCAGCCCCAGCATTTT. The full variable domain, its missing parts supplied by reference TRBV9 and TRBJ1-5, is DSGVTQTPKHLITATGQRVTLRCSPRSGDLSVYWYQQSLDQGLQFLIQYYNGEERAKGNILERFSAQQFPDLHSELNLSSLELGDSALYFCASSVGANQPQHFGDGTRLSIL.

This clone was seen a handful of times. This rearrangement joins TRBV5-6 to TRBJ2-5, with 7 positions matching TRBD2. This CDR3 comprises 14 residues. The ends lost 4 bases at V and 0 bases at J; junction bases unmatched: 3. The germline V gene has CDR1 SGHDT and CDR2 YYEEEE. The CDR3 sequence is CASSPLANQETQYF. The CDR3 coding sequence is TGTGCCAGCAGCCCACTAGCGAACCAAGAGACCCAGTACTTC. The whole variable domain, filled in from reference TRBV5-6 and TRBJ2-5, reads DAGVTQSPTHLIKTRGQQVTLRCSPKSGHDTVSWYQQALGQGPQFIFQYYEEEERQRGNFPDRFSGHQFPNYSSELNVNALLLGDSALYLCASSPLANQETQYFGPGTRLLVL.